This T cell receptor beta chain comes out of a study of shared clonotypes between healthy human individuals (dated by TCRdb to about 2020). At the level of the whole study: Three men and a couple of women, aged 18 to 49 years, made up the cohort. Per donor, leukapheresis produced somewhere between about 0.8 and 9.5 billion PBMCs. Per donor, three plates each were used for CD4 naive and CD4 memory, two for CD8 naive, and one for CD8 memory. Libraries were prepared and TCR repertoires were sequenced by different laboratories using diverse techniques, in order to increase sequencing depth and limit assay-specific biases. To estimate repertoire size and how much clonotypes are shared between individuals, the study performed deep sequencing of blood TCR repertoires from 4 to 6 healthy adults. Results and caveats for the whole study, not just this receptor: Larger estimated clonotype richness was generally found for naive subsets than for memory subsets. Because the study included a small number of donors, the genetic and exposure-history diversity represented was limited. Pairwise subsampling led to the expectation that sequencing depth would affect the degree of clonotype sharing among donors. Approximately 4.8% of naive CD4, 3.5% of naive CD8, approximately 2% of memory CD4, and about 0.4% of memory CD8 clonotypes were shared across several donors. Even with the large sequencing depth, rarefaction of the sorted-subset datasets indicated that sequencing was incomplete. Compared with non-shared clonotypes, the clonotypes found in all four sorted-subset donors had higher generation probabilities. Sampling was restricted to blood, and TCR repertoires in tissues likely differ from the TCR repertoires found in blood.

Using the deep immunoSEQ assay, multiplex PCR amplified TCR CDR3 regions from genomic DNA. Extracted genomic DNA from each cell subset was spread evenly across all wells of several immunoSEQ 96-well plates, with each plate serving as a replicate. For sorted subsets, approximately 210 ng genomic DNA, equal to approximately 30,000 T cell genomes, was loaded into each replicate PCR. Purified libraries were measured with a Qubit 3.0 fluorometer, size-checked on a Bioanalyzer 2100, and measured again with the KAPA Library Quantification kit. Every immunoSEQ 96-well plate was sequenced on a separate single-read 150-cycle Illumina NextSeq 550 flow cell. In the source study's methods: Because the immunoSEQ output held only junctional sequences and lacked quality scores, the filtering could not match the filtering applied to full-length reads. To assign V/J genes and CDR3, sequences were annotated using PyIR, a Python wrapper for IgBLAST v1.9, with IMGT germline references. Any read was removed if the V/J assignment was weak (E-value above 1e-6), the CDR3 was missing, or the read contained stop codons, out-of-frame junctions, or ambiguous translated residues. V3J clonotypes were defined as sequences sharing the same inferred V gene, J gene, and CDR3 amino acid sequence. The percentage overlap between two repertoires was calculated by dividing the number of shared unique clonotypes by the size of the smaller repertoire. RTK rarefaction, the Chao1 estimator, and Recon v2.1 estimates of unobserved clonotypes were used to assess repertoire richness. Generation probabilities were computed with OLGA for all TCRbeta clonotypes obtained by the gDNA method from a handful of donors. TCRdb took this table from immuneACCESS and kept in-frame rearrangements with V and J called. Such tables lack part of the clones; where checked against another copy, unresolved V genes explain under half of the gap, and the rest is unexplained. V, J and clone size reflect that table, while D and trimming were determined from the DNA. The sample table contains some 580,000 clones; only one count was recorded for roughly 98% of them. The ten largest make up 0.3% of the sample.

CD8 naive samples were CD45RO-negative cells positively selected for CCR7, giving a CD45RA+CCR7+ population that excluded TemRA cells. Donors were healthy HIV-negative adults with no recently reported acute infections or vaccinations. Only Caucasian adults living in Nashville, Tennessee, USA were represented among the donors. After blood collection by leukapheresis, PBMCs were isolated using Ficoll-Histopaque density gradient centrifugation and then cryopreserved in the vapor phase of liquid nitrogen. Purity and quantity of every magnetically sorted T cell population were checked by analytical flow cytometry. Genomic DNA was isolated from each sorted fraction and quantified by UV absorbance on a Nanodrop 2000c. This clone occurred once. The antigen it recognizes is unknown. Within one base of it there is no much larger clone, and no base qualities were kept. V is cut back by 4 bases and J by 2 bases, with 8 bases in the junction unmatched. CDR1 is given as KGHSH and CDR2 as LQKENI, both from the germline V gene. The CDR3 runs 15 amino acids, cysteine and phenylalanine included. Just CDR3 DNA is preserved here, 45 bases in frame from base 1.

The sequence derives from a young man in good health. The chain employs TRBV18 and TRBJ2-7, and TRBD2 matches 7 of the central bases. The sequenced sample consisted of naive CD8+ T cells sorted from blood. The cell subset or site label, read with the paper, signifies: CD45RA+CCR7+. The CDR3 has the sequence CASSRGGSTAYEQYF. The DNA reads TGTGCCAGCTCACGGGGGGGATCCACCGCCTACGAGCAGTACTTC.